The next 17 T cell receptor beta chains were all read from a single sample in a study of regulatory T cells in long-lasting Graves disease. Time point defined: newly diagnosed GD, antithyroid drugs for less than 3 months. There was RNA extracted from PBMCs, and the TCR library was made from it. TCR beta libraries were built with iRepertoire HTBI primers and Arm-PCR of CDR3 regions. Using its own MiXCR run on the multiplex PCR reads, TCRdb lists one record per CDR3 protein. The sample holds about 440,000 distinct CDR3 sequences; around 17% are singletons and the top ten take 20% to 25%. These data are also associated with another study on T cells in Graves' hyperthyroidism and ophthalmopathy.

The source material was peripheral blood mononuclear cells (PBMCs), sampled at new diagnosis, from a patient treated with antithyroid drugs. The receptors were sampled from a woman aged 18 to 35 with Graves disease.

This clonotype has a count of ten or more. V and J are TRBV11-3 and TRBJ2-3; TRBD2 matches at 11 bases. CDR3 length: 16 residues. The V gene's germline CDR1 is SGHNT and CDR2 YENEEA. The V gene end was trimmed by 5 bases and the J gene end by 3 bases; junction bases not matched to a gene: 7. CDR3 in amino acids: CASSPTSGSSTDTQYF. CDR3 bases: TGTGCCAGCAGCCCTACTAGCGGGAGCTCGACAGATACGCAGTATTTT.

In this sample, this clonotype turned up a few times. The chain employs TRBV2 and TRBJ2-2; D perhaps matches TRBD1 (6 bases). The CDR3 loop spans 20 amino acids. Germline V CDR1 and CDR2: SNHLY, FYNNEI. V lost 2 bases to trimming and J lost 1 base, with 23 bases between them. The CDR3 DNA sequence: TGTGCCAGCAGTGAATTTGGGACAAGGGCTAAGGCGGTGAACACCGGGGAGCTGTTTTTT. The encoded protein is CASSEFGTRAKAVNTGELFF.

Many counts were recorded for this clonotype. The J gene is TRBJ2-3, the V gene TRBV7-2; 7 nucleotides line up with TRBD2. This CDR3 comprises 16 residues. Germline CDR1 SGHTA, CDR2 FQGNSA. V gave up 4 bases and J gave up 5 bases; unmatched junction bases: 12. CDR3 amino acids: CASSSMGEGLGDTQYF. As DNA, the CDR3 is TGTGCCAGCAGCTCAATGGGGGAGGGCCTGGGAGATACGCAGTATTTT.

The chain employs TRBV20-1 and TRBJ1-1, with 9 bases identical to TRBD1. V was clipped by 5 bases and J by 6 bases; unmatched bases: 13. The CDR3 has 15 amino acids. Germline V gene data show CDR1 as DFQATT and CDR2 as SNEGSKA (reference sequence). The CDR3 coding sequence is TGCAGTGCTCCGGATCCAGGGACAGGGAAATCTGAAGCTTTCTTT. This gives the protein CSAPDPGTGKSEAFF.

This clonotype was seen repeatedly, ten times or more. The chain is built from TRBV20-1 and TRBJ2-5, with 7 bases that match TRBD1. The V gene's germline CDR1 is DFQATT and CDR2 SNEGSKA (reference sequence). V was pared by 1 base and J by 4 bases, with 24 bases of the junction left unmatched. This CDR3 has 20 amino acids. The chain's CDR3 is CSARAEMVGGPTGMGETQYF. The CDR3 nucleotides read TGCAGTGCTAGAGCAGAGATGGTTGGTGGTCCGACAGGGATGGGAGAGACCCAGTACTTC.

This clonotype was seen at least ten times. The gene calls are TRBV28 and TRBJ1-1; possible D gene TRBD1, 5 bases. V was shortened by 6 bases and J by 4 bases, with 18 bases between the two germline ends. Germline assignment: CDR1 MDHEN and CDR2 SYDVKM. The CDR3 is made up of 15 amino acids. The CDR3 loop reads CASSIPAGLSTEAFF. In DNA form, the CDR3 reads TGTGCCAGCAGCATACCGGCAGGGTTGTCCACTGAAGCTTTCTTT.

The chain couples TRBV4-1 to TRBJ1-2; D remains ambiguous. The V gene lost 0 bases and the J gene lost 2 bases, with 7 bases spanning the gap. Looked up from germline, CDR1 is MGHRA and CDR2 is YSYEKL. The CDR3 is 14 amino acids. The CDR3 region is CASSQELENYGYTF. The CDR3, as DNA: TGCGCCAGCAGCCAAGAATTAGAGAACTATGGCTACACCTTC.

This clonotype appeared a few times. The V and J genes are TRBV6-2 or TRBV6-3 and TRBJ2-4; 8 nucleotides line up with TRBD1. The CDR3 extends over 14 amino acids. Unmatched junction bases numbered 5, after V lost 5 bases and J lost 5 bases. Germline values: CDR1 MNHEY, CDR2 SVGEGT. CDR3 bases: TGTGCCAGCAGTAGACAGGGGCCAGAAAACATTCAGTACTTC. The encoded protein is CASSRQGPENIQYF.

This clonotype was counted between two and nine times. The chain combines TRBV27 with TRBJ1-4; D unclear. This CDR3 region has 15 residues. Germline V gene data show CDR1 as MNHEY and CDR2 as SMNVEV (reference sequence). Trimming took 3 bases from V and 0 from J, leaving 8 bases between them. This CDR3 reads CASSLVGATNEKLFF. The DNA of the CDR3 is TGTGCCAGCAGTTTGGTGGGAGCAACTAATGAAAAACTGTTTTTT.

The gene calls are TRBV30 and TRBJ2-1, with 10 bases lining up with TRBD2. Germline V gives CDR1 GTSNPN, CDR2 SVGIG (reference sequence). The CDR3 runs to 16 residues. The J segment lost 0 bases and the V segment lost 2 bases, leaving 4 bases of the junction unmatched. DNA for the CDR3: TGTGCCTGGAGTTTTAGCGGGAGGAGCTCCTACAATGAGCAGTTCTTC. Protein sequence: CAWSFSGRSSYNEQFF.

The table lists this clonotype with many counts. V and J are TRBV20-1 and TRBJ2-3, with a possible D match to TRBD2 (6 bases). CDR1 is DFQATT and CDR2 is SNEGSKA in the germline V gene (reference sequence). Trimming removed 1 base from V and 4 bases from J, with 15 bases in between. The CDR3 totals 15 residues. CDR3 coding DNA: TGCAGTGCTAGAGCCCTAGGAGGGCCTCCAGATACGCAGTATTTT. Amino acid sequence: CSARALGGPPDTQYF.

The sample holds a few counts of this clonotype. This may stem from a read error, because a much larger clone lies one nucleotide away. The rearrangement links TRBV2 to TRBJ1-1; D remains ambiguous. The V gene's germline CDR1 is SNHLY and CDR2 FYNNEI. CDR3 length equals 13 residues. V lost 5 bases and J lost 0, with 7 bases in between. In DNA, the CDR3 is TGTGCCAGCAGTCTATGGGTGAACACTGAAGCTTTCTTT. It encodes CASSLWVNTEAFF.

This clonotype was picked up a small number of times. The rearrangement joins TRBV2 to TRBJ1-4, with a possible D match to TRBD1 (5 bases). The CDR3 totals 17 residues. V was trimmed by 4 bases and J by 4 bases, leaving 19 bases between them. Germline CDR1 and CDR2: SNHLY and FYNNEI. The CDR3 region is CASSGAVALGGNEKLFF. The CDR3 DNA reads TGTGCCAGCAGTGGAGCCGTAGCGCTCGGGGGTAATGAAAAACTGTTTTTT.

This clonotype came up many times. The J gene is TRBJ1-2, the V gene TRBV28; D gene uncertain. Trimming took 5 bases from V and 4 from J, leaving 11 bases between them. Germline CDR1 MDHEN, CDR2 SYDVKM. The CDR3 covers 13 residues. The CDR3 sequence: CASSLLGLYGYTF. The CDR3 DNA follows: TGTGCCAGCAGTCTCCTCGGGCTCTATGGCTACACCTTC.

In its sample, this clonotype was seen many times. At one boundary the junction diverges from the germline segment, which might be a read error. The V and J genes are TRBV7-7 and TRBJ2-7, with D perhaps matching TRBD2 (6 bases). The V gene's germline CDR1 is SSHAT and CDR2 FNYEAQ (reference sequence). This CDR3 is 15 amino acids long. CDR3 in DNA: TGTGCTAGCAGCTTAGTTTACCGGGAGTCCTACGAGCAGTACTTC. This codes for CASSLVYRESYEQYF. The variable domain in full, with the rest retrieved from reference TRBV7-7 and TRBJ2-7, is GAGVSQSPRYKVTKRGQDVTLRCDPISSHATLYWYQQALGQGPEFLTYFNYEAQPDKSGLPSDRFSAERPEGSISTLTIQRTEQRDSAMYRCASSLVYRESYEQYFGPGTRLTVT.

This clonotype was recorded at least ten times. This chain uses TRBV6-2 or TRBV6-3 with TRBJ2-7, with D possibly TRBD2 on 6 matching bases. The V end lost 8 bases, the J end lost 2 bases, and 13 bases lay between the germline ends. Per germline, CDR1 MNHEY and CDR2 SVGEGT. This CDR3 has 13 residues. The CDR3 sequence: CASQGGNPYEQYF. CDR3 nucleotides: TGTGCCAGCCAGGGAGGTAACCCCTACGAGCAGTACTTC.

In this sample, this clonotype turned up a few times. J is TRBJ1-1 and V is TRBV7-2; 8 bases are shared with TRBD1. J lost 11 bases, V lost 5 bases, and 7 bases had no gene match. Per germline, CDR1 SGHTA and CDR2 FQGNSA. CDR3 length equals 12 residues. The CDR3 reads CASSPFRGPAFF. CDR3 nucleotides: TGTGCCAGCAGCCCCTTCAGGGGGCCGGCTTTCTTT.